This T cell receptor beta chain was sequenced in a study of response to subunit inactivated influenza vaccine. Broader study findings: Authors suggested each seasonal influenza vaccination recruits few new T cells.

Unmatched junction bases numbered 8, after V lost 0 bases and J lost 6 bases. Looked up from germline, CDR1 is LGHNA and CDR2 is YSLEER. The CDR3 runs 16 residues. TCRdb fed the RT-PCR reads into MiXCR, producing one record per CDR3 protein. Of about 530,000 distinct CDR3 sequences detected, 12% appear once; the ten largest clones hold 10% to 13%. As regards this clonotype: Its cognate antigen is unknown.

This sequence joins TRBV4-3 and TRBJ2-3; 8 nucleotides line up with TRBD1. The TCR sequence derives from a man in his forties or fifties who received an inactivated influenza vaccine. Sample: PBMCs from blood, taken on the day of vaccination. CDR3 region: CASSQDVRGQSDTQYF. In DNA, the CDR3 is TGCGCCAGCAGCCAAGATGTCAGGGGGCAATCTGATACGCAGTATTTT.